This T cell receptor beta chain stems from a study of cytomegalovirus exposure and HLA in healthy donors. Study results and caveats: Sequencing probably produced one cluster of sequence variants that were highly shared.

In the PCR, 60 Vbeta and 13 Jbeta primers were used. Assay: immunoSEQ multiplex PCR; the TCRdb copy retains only in-frame clones and omits some. Altogether about 120,000 clones are present, roughly 85% being singletons, with the ten largest covering roughly 20%. Though nominally healthy at sampling, donors likely had unrecorded immune exposures. Germline CDR1 GTSNPN, CDR2 SVGIG (reference sequence). The CDR3 is 18 residues long. Trimming at V came to 2 bases and at J to 4 bases, leaving 14 bases not matched to a gene. Notes on this clone: Antigen unknown.

This receptor was identified in a man aged 18-30 years in good health and CMV-seropositive. Sequenced material: PBMCs. The chain joins TRBV30 to TRBJ2-3; 11 positions agree with TRBD2. Here the CDR3 DNA reads TGTGCCTGGAGTAGAGGGGGATCTAGCGGGGGGCCAGCAGATACGCAGTATTTT. Translated, it gives CAWSRGGSSGGPADTQYF.